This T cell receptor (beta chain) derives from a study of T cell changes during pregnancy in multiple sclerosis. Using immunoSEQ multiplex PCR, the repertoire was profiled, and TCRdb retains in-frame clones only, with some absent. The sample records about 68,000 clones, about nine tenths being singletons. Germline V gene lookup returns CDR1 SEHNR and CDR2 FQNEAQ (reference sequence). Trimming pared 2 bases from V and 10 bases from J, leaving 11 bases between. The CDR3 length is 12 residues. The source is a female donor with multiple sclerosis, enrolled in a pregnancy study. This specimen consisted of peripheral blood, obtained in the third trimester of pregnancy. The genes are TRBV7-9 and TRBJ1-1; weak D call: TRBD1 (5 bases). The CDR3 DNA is TGTGCCAGCAGCTTATTGTTCGGGGGAGCTTTCTTT. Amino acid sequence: CASSLLFGGAFF.